One TCR beta chain is described in this entry. Its matching antigen is unknown. The entry originates in a study of cytomegalovirus exposure and HLA in healthy donors. Whole-study results and caveats: For most TCR beta V segments, an earlier analysis put the productive rate at about 90% or about 30% of the time. Most observed TCR sequences were rare, whereas some public TCRs were detected in many donors.

With 60 Vbeta and 13 Jbeta primers, the PCR was carried out. Here immunoSEQ multiplex PCR was the method, and the copy in TCRdb shows in-frame clones only, minus some. Of around 190,000 clones detected, approximately 85% appear once; the ten largest clones hold less than 2.5%. Sequenced sample: PBMCs. This receptor was obtained from a woman aged 45 to 65 in good health and CMV-seronegative.

Here the CDR3 reads CASIQGAGSPLHF. In DNA, the CDR3 is TGTGCCAGCATACAGGGAGCCGGTTCACCCCTCCACTTT. The chain couples TRBV28 to TRBJ1-6, with D possibly being TRBD1 (6 bases). The CDR3 has 13 residues. Trimming took 7 bases from V and 9 from J, leaving 13 bases between them. Germline loops: CDR1 MDHEN, CDR2 SYDVKM. Drawing the rest from reference TRBV28 and TRBJ1-6, the complete variable domain is DVKVTQSSRYLVKRTGEKVFLECVQDMDHENMFWYRQDPGLGLRLIYFSYDVKMKEKGDIPEGYSVSREKKERFSLILESASTNQTSMYLCASIQGAGSPLHFGNGTRLTVT.